Listed below are T cell receptor beta chains from one sample, sequenced in a study of radiation and T cells in renal cell carcinoma. The protocol was immunoSEQ multiplex PCR, while the TCRdb copy is restricted to in-frame clones and leaves out a portion. The table has just over 95,000 clones, roughly 88% seen once. The sequenced sample was blood, obtained from a patient whose treatment included radiotherapy and nephrectomy. The receptors stem from a man aged 55-75 years with renal cell carcinoma. Each CDR3 is given with its conserved first and last residue. A D gene is named only where the DNA matches it firmly. Expanded clones get a size class; other rows say once, few or many, or leave the size out.

CDR3nt | CDR3aa | abundance | j_gene | d_gene | v_gene | len
TGTGCCAGCAGTGAACCGGGACGCGGGACCCAGTACTTC | CASSEPGRGTQYF | - | TRBJ2-5 | - | TRBV6-1 | 13
TGTGCCAGCAGTTACGCGGTTTCATATAATTCACCCCTCCACTTT | CASSYAVSYNSPLHF | - | TRBJ1-6 | - | TRBV6-5 | 15
TGTGCCAGCAGTGAATGGACGGTGAACACTGAAGCTTTCTTT | CASSEWTVNTEAFF | - | TRBJ1-1 | - | TRBV27 | 14
TGTGCCAGCGCTGATCTACGGGCCTTCTACGAGCAGTACTTC | CASADLRAFYEQYF | - | TRBJ2-7 | - | TRBV2 | 14
TGTGCCAGCAGTCCCCCGGGACAGATCTATGGCTACACCTTC | CASSPPGQIYGYTF | - | TRBJ1-2 | TRBD1 | TRBV28 | 14
TGTGCCAGTCATTACGGGGGCTCTGGAAACACCATATATTTT | CASHYGGSGNTIYF | - | TRBJ1-3 | - | TRBV19 | 14
TGCGCCAGCAGCCGACGACAGGGGGCCTCGGAGACCCAGTACTTC | CASSRRQGASETQYF | few | TRBJ2-5 | TRBD1 | TRBV4-1 | 15
TGTGCCAGCAGTATACCAGGGTCTTGGGGATCCAATGAGCAGTTCTTC | CASSIPGSWGSNEQFF | - | TRBJ2-1 | - | TRBV28 | 16
TGTGCCAGCAGCTTAGGAACTAGCGGGCCCTACGAGCAGTACTTC | CASSLGTSGPYEQYF | - | TRBJ2-7 | TRBD2 | TRBV7-6 | 15
TGTGCCAGCAGACCACCGGGACAGGGGGCGGGCTATGGCTACACCTTC | CASRPPGQGAGYGYTF | - | TRBJ1-2 | TRBD1 | TRBV28 | 16
TGCGCCAGCAGCCCGCTGACAGGGGGCACCACAGATACGCAGTATTTT | CASSPLTGGTTDTQYF | - | TRBJ2-3 | TRBD1 | TRBV5-1 | 16
TGTGCCAGCAGTCCCTCCGGGGCTCGGGCTCCAGCTTTCTTT | CASSPSGARAPAFF | - | TRBJ1-1 | - | TRBV6-5 | 14
TGTGCCAGCAGCTCCCGACTAGCGGGACCCAATGAGCAGTTCTTC | CASSSRLAGPNEQFF | - | TRBJ2-1 | TRBD2 | TRBV5-4 | 15
TGTGCCAGCAGTGATTTCAGGGGGATGAATGAAAAACTGTTTTTT | CASSDFRGMNEKLFF | - | TRBJ1-4 | TRBD1 | TRBV25-1 | 15
TGTGCCAGCAGTGAGGCCAATTTGGGCGAGCAGTACTTC | CASSEANLGEQYF | few | TRBJ2-7 | - | TRBV2 | 13
TGTGCCAGTAGTATCGGGTCACGGGCGGGCTACACCTTC | CASSIGSRAGYTF | - | TRBJ1-2 | - | TRBV19 | 13
TGTGCCAGCAGCCTTGACCCAGGTTCGATAATGGATGGCTACACCTTC | CASSLDPGSIMDGYTF | - | TRBJ1-2 | - | TRBV28 | 16
TGTGCCAGCAGCTCCACCGGGACTAGAAATTACAATGAGCAGTTCTTC | CASSSTGTRNYNEQFF | - | TRBJ2-1 | TRBD2 | TRBV13 | 16
TGTGCCAGTAGCCCGTCTGGTGGGGCCAACGTCCTGACTTTC | CASSPSGGANVLTF | - | TRBJ2-6 | - | TRBV19 | 14
TGTGCCAGCACTCAGTCCAATCAGCCCCAGCATTTT | CASTQSNQPQHF | - | TRBJ1-5 | - | TRBV6-5 | 12
TGTGCCAGCAGCCCCGCGGGCGGGGTTAACACCGGGGAGCTGTTTTTT | CASSPAGGVNTGELFF | - | TRBJ2-2 | - | TRBV5-4 | 16
TGTGCCAGCTCACCAATAACTAGCGGAGGGACAGATACGCAGTATTTT | CASSPITSGGTDTQYF | - | TRBJ2-3 | TRBD2 | TRBV18 | 16
TGTGCCAGCAGTTTAGTGTCAGGGGTCAATGAGCAGTTCTTC | CASSLVSGVNEQFF | - | TRBJ2-1 | - | TRBV28 | 14
TGTGCCAGCAGCTTGGATCTTAGCGGGAGCCCGCAAGAGACCCAGTACTTC | CASSLDLSGSPQETQYF | - | TRBJ2-5 | TRBD2 | TRBV5-6 | 17
TGTGCCATCACTAGCGGAGAGGGAGAGACCCAGTACTTC | CAITSGEGETQYF | - | TRBJ2-5 | TRBD2 | TRBV10-3 | 13
TGTGCCAGCAGCTTAGGGCGCTACTACGAGCAGTACTTC | CASSLGRYYEQYF | - | TRBJ2-7 | - | TRBV11-3 | 13
TGTGCCAGCAGCTTAGTCGTCGGGGTAGTGAACACCGGGGAGCTGTTTTTT | CASSLVVGVVNTGELFF | - | TRBJ2-2 | - | TRBV7-9 | 17
TGTGCCAGCAGCTCCCGGGGCTATGGCTACACCTTC | CASSSRGYGYTF | - | TRBJ1-2 | - | TRBV7-8 | 12